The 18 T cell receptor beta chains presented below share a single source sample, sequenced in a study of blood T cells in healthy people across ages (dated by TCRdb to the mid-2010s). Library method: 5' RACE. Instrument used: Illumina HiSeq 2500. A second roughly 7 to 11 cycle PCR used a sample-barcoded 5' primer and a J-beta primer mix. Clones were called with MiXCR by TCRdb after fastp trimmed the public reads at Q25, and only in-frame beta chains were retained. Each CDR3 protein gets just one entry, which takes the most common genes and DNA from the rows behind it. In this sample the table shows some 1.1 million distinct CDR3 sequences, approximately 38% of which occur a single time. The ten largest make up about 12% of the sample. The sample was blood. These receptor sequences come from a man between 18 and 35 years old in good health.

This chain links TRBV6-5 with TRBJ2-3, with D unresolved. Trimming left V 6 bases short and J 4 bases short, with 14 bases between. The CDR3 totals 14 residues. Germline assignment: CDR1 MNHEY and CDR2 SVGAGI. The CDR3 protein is CASSPSGVSDTQYF. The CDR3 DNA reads TGTGCCAGCAGCCCCTCTGGGGTGTCAGATACGCAGTATTTT.

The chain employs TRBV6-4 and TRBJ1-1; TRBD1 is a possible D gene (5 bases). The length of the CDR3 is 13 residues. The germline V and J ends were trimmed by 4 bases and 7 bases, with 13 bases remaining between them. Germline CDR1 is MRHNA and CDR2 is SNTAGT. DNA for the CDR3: TGTGCCAGCAGTGCGATCCAGGGCGGTGAAGCTTTCTTT. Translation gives CASSAIQGGEAFF.

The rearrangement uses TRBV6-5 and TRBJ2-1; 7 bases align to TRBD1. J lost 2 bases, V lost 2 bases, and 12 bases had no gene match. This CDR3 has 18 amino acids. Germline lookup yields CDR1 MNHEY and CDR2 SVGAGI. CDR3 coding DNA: TGTGCCAGCAGTTACACCCCACCGGGACAGCGAGCCTACAATGAGCAGTTCTTC. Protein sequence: CASSYTPPGQRAYNEQFF.

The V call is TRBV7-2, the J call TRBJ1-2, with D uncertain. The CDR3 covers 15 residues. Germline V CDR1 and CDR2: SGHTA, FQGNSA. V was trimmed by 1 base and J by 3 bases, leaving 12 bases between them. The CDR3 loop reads CASSLEPGFDYGYTF. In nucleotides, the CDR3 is TGTGCCAGCAGCTTAGAACCGGGGTTCGACTATGGCTACACCTTC. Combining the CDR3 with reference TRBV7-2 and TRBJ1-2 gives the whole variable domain GAGVSQSPSNKVTEKGKDVELRCDPISGHTALYWYRQSLGQGLEFLIYFQGNSAPDKSGLPSDRFSAERTGGSVSTLTIQRTQQEDSAVYLCASSLEPGFDYGYTFGSGTRLTVV.

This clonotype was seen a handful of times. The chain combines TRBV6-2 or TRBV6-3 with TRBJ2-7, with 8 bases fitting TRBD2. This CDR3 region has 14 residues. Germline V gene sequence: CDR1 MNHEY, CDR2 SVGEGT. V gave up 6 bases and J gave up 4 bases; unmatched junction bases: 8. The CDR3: CASRKIERGYEQYF. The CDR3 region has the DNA TGTGCCAGCAGGAAGATCGAGCGGGGGTACGAGCAGTACTTC.

CDR3 residues: CASSYLGADYGYTF. The CDR3 region has the DNA TGTGCCAGCAGTTACCTCGGGGCCGACTATGGCTACACCTTC. V and J are TRBV6-2 or TRBV6-3 and TRBJ1-2; a possible D gene is TRBD1 (5 bases). This CDR3 has 14 amino acids. Germline V lookup: CDR1 MNHEY, CDR2 SVGEGT. Trimming pared 2 bases from V and 3 bases from J, leaving 10 bases between.

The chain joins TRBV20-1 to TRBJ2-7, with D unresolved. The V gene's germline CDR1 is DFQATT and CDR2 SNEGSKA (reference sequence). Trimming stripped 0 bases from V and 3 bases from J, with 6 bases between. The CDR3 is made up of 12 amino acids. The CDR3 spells CSARDYNYEQYF. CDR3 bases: TGCAGTGCTAGAGATTACAACTACGAGCAGTACTTC.

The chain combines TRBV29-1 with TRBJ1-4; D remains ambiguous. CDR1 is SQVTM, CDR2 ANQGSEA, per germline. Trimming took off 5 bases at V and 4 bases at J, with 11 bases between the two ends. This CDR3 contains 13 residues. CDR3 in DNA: TGCAGCGTTCGTACGGACGGTAATGAAAAACTGTTTTTT. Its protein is CSVRTDGNEKLFF.

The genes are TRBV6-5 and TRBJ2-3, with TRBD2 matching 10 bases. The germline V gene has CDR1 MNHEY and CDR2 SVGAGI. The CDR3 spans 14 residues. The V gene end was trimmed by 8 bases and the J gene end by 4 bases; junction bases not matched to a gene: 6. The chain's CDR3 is CASHSGGYSDTQYF. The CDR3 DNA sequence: TGTGCCAGCCATAGCGGGGGGTATTCAGATACGCAGTATTTT.

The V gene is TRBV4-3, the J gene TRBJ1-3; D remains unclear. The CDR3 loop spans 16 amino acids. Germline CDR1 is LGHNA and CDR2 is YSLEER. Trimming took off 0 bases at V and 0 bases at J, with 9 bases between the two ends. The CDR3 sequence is CASSQDVGGSGNTIYF. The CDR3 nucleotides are TGCGCCAGCAGCCAAGATGTCGGAGGCTCTGGAAACACCATATATTTT.

The CDR3 spells CAISEQVTATYEQYF. The CDR3 bases are TGTGCCATCAGTGAGCAAGTGACAGCGACCTACGAGCAGTACTTC. The chain has TRBV10-3 and TRBJ2-7; D might be TRBD1 (5 bases). Trimming removed 2 bases at V and 2 bases at J, with 13 bases between. Germline V gene lookup returns CDR1 ENHRY and CDR2 SYGVKD. CDR3 length: 15 amino acids.

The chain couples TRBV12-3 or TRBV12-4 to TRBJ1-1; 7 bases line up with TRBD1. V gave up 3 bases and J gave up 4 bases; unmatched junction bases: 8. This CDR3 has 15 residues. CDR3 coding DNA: TGTGCCAGCAGTTTGACAGGGACGGTGGGCACTGAAGCTTTCTTT. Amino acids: CASSLTGTVGTEAFF.

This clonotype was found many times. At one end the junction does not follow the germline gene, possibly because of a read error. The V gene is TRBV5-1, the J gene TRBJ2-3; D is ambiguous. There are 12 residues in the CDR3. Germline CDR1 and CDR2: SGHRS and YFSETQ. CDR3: CASSQDRDTQYF. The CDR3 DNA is TGTGCCAGCAGCCAAGATCGGGATACGCAGTATTTT.

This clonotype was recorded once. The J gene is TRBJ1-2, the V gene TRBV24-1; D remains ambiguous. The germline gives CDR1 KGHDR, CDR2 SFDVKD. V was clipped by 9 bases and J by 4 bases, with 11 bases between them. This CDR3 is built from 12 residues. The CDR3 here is CATGSDGYGYTF. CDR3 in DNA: TGTGCCACCGGATCGGACGGCTATGGCTACACCTTC.

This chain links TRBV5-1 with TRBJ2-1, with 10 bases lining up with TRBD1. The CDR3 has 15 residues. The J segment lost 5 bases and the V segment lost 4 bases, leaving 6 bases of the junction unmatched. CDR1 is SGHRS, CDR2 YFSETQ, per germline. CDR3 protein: CASSDAGTGDNEQFF. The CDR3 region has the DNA TGCGCCAGCAGCGATGCCGGGACAGGGGACAATGAGCAGTTCTTC.

The CDR3 bases are TGTGCCACCAGTGATTTCGAGGCGCGCACAGATACGCAGTATTTT. This gives the protein CATSDFEARTDTQYF. The chain has TRBV24-1 and TRBJ2-3; D remains unclear. The CDR3 is 15 residues long. Looked up from germline, CDR1 is KGHDR and CDR2 is SFDVKD. The V end was cut by 1 base, the J end by 1 base, with 8 bases between.

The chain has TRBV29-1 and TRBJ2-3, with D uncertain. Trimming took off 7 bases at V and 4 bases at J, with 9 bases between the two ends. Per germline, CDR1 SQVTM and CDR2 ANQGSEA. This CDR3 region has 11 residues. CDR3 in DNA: TGCAGCGGGACCGAAGCAGATACGCAGTATTTT. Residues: CSGTEADTQYF.

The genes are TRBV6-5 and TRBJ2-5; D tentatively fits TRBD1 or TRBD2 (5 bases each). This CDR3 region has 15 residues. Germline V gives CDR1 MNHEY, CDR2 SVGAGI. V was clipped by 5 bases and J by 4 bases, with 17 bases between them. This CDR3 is CASSPQPGDLETQYF. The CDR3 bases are TGTGCCAGCAGTCCCCAACCCGGGGACCTAGAGACCCAGTACTTC.